Described below is a single T cell receptor beta chain sequence and its context. The antigen remains unidentified. The data originate from a study of T cell responses to AZD1222 COVID-19 vaccine. Findings of the study overall: Per reports, nearly half of all spike-specific TCRs target regions that are unmutated in variants. Mostly white British, mostly female donors; authors suggested clonal diversity may be underestimated.

The table came from immunoSEQ multiplex PCR; TCRdb's copy has only in-frame clones and leaves some out. Of roughly 130,000 clones listed, around 83% are singletons. Trimming took 0 bases from V and 4 from J, leaving 16 bases between them. Germline CDR1 and CDR2: SGHRS and YFSETQ. The CDR3 runs to 16 residues. The chain uses TRBV5-1 and TRBJ1-2, with D possibly being TRBD1 (5 bases). Sequenced here: peripheral blood, sampled on day 0 of AZD1222 vaccination. The TCR was taken from an adult in good health. CDR3 loop: CASSLAIGGATYGYTF. CDR3 sequence (DNA): TGCGCCAGCAGCTTGGCCATAGGAGGGGCTACCTATGGCTACACCTTC.